This T cell receptor (beta chain) was identified during a study of cytomegalovirus exposure and HLA in healthy donors. Only in-frame clones appear in the TCRdb table, and some are missing; sequencing was by immunoSEQ multiplex PCR. Seen here are approximately 260,000 clones, roughly 85% observed once, and the top ten hold over 0.95%. V was clipped by 2 bases and J by 8 bases; unmatched bases: 8. The germline V gene encodes CDR1 MNHEY and CDR2 SVGAGI. The CDR3 sequence is 15 residues long. This clonotype was obtained from a woman aged 18-29 years in good health and CMV-seronegative. The specimen sequenced was PBMCs. This chain joins TRBV6-5 and TRBJ2-1; 8 bases map to TRBD1. The CDR3 here is CASSYGQGARDEQFF. Here the CDR3 DNA reads TGTGCCAGCAGTTACGGGCAGGGGGCAAGGGATGAGCAGTTCTTC.